This TCR beta chain is from a study of blood T cell repertoires in COVID-19. Across the study: The origin of the acute and convalescent COVID-19 samples was the United States, Italy and Spain. PBMCs, B-cell-depleted T cells, or T cells were the source of the cDNA or gDNA that made up the material.

Adults between roughly 18 and 100 years of age took part from fewer than 30 US areas. Two negative PCRs, clearance, or symptom resolution were required of recovered Cohort 3 donors. Sequencing was performed with immunoSEQ multiplex PCR; in TCRdb, only in-frame clones are kept and a portion is missing. The top ten clones hold approximately 9% of a sample with about 250,000 clones, around 89% of them seen once. The length of the CDR3 is 16 residues. Per germline, CDR1 SGHRS and CDR2 YFSETQ. The trim removed 0 bases at V and 1 base at J, leaving 2 bases unmatched. This chain connects TRBV5-1 to TRBJ2-7; TRBD1 agrees at 12 bases. Material for sequencing was PBMCs or T cells enriched from blood (not recorded which). The sequence came from a man aged 40-50 years who had recovered from COVID-19. The CDR3 coding sequence is TGCGCCAGCAGCTTGGTGGGACAGGGGGCTTCCTACGAGCAGTACTTC. Translation: CASSLVGQGASYEQYF.